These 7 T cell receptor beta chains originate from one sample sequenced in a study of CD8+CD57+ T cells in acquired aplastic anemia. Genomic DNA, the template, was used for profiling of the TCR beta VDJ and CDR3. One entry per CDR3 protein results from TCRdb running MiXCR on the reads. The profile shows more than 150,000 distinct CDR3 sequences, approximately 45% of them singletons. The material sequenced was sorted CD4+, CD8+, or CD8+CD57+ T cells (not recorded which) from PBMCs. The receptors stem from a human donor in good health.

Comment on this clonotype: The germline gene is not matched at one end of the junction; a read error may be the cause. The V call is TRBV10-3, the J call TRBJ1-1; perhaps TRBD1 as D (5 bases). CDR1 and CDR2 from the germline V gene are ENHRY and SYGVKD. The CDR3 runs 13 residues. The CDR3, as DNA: TGTGCCAGCAGTGGGACGCCAAGAACTGAAGCTTTCTTT. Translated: CASSGTPRTEAFF.

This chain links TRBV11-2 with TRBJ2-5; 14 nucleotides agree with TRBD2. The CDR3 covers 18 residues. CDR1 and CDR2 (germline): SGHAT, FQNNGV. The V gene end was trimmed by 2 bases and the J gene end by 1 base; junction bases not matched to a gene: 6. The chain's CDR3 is CASSLRTSGGLIQETQYF. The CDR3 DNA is TGTGCCAGCAGCTTACGGACTAGCGGGGGGCTAATCCAAGAGACCCAGTACTTC.

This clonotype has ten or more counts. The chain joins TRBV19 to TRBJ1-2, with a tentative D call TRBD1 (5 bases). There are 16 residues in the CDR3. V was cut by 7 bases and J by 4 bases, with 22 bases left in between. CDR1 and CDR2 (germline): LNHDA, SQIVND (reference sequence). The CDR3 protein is CASTRARTSGAYGYTF. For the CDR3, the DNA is TGTGCCAGTACCCGGGCCCGGACGTCCGGGGCCTATGGCTACACCTTC.

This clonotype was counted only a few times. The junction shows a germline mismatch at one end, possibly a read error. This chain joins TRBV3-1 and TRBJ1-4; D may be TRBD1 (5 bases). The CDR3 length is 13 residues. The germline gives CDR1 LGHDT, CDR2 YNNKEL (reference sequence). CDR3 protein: CASSQGGVEKLFF. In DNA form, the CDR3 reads TGTGCCAGCAGTCAAGGAGGGGTGGAAAAACTGTTTTTT.

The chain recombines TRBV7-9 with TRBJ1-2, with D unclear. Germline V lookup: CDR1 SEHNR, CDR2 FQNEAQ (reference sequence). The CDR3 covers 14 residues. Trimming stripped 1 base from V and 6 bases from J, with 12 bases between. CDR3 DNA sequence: TGTGCCAGCAGCTTAGAGGCTAGGGCAAATGGCTACACCTTC. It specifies CASSLEARANGYTF.

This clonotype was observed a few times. The CDR3 is CSARGRFPVVESYNSPLHF. CDR3 sequence (DNA): TGCAGTGCTAGAGGTAGATTTCCAGTCGTTGAATCCTATAATTCACCCCTCCACTTT. The chain uses TRBV20-1 and TRBJ1-6; no clear D gene. There are 19 residues in the CDR3. Germline CDR1 and CDR2: DFQATT and SNEGSKA (reference sequence). V was cut by 1 base and J by 1 base, with 20 bases left in between.

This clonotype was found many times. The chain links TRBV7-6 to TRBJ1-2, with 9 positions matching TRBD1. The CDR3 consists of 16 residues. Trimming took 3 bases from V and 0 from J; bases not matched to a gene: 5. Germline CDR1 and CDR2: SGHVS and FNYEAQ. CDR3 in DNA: TGTGCCAGCAGCTTCGGGACAGGGCATACTAACTATGGCTACACCTTC. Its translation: CASSFGTGHTNYGYTF.